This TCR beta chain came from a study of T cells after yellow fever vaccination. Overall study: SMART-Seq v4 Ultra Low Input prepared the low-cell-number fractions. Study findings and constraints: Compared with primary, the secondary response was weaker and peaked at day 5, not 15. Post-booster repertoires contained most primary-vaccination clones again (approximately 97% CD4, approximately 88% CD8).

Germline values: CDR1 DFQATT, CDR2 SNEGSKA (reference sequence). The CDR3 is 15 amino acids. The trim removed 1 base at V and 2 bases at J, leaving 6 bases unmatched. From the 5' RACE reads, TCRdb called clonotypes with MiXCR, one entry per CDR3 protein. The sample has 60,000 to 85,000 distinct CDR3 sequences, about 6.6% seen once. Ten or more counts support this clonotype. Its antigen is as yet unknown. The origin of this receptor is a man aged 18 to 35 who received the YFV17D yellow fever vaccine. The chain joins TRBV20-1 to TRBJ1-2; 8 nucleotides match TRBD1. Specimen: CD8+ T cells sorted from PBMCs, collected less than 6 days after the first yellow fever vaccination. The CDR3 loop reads CSARGGTGANYGYTF. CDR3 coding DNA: TGCAGTGCTAGAGGAGGGACAGGAGCAAACTATGGCTACACCTTC.